Listed below are T cell receptor beta chains from one sample, sequenced in a study of beta chain features in type 1 diabetes. The data were produced by immunoSEQ multiplex PCR, yet TCRdb's version contains in-frame clones alone and is incomplete. The sample lists about 260,000 clones; roughly 20% were seen once. The material sequenced was naive CD4+ T cells from blood. These receptors originate from a woman in her forties with type 1 diabetes. Each CDR3 is given with its conserved first and last residue. D genes are given only for firm matches. Where a row states a size, it is once, few, many or the class of an expanded clone; other rows omit it.

>-|-|TRBV23-1|TRBJ1-5
TGCGCCAGCAGTCCACCGACAGGCGAGAGATATGGCAATCAGCCCCAGCATTTT
CASSPPTGERYGNQPQHF
>-|-|TRBV21-1|TRBJ2-7
TGTGCCAGCAGCAAATGCGCGGGAGTTGACTGCTACGAGCAGTACTTC
CASSKCAGVDCYEQYF
>few|-|TRBV9|TRBJ2-3
TGTGCCAGCAGCGTAGTCCCGTTTGATACGCAGTATTTT
CASSVVPFDTQYF
>few|TRBD2|TRBV5-1|TRBJ2-1
TGCGCCAGCAGCTTGGCCCCCGTTGTAGCGGGAGAAAATGAGCAGTTCTTC
CASSLAPVVAGENEQFF
>-|TRBD1|TRBV6-1|TRBJ1-6
TGTGCCAGCAGTGTGGGACAGGGGTTTTCACCCCTCCACTTT
CASSVGQGFSPLHF
>-|TRBD2|TRBV7-2|TRBJ2-1
TGTGCCAGCAGCTCACTAGCGGGGGCCAAGCAGTTCTTC
CASSSLAGAKQFF
>few|-|TRBV5-1|TRBJ2-2
TGCGCCAGCAGCTCGGGGGACACCGGGGAGCTGTTTTTT
CASSSGDTGELFF
>once|TRBD1|TRBV6-6|TRBJ2-5
TGTGCCAGCAGTGGCGACAGGGGGCAAGAGACCCAGTACTTC
CASSGDRGQETQYF
>few|-|TRBV7-9|TRBJ2-3
TGTGCCAGCAGCGGAGTAGATACGCAGTATTTT
CASSGVDTQYF
>-|TRBD2|TRBV7-2|TRBJ2-5
TGTGCCAGCAGCCCCCGACTAGCGGGGGGAAGGTACCAAGAGACCCAGTACTTC
CASSPRLAGGRYQETQYF
>few|-|TRBV29-1|TRBJ2-7
TGCAGCGTTAGTCACCGTCGGAGATTGGACGAGCAGTACTTC
CSVSHRRRLDEQYF
>few|-|TRBV7-2|TRBJ2-2
TGTGCCAGCAGCTTAGCGCCTAGATCGACCGGGGAGCTGTTTTTT
CASSLAPRSTGELFF
>-|TRBD2|TRBV27|TRBJ2-5
TGTGCCAGCAGCTCTTCCGGGACTAGCGGGGTCGCGGAGACCCAGTACTTC
CASSSSGTSGVAETQYF
>-|TRBD2|TRBV5-1|TRBJ2-1
TGCGCCAGCAGCCACTCAGCGGGAACTAATGAGCAGTTCTTC
CASSHSAGTNEQFF
>-|TRBD2|TRBV9|TRBJ2-1
TGTGCCAGCAGCGTAGCGATCGCGGCTAGCGGGTACAATGAGCAGTTCTTC
CASSVAIAASGYNEQFF
>-|-|TRBV30|TRBJ1-2
TGTGCCTGGAGCCCCGGGTCCGACCCTCTGACCACCTTC
CAWSPGSDPLTTF
>-|-|TRBV14|TRBJ2-1
TGTGCCAGCAGCGCGGGACGGTTCAATGAGCAGTTCTTC
CASSAGRFNEQFF
>few|TRBD2|TRBV4-3|TRBJ2-3
TGCGCCAGCAGCCAAGAAAAGGAAGGGACTAGTGGCGGTACGCAGTATTTT
CASSQEKEGTSGGTQYF
>-|-|TRBV15|TRBJ2-3
TGTGCCACGGGGGGTCGGAGCCGCACAGATACGCAGTATTTT
CATGGRSRTDTQYF
>few|TRBD1|TRBV15|TRBJ1-6
TGTGCCACCAGCAGAGCCCGAGGACAGGGGGGTTCACCCCTCCACTTT
CATSRARGQGGSPLHF
>-|-|TRBV11-2|TRBJ2-2
TGTGCCAGCACCTACACCGGGGAGCTGTTTTTT
CASTYTGELFF
>few|-|TRBV27|TRBJ1-2
TGTGCCAGCAGTTTGCTCTTGGGCCCTAACTATGGCTACACCTTC
CASSLLLGPNYGYTF
>-|TRBD1|TRBV18|TRBJ2-5
TGTGCCAGCTCACTGGGACAGGCTGGGGAGACCCAGTACTTC
CASSLGQAGETQYF
>few|TRBD2|TRBV28|TRBJ2-3
TGTGCCAGCAGCATAGCGGGGGGAAGGGATACGCAGTATTTT
CASSIAGGRDTQYF
>few|TRBD1|TRBV5-6|TRBJ1-5
TGTGCCAGCAGCCAGGGACAGCAACCCCTTCGGCCCCAGCATTTT
CASSQGQQPLRPQHF
>few|-|TRBV5-1|TRBJ1-6
TGCGCCAGCAGCTTTGGGCAGGGTAACTCACCCCTCCACTTT
CASSFGQGNSPLHF
>-|TRBD1|TRBV6-4|TRBJ2-1
TGTGCCAGCAGTGACTATGGACAGGGCTACAATGAGCAGTTCTTC
CASSDYGQGYNEQFF
>few|TRBD1|TRBV7-2|TRBJ2-6
TGTGCCAGCAGCCAGGGCAGGGGGACCGGGGCCAACGTCCTGACTTTC
CASSQGRGTGANVLTF
>-|-|TRBV27|TRBJ2-1
TGTGCCAGCAGTTTTGGAGCTACCGCCTACAATGAGCAGTTCTTC
CASSFGATAYNEQFF
>few|TRBD2|TRBV9|TRBJ2-4
TGTGCCAGCAGCCCAAGCGGACTAGCGGGGACCATAGCCAAAAACATTCAGTACTTC
CASSPSGLAGTIAKNIQYF
>few|TRBD2|TRBV29-1|TRBJ2-2
TGCAGCGTTGGAGCTAGCGGGGTAAACACCGGGGAGCTGTTTTTT
CSVGASGVNTGELFF
>-|-|TRBV28|TRBJ2-7
TGTGCCAGCAGTTCCCCTAGCCTGGCCGGCTACGAGCAGTACTTC
CASSSPSLAGYEQYF
>few|TRBD1|TRBV5-6|TRBJ1-2
TGTGCCAGCAGCTTGAGGCAGGGGGCTTATGGCTACACCTTC
CASSLRQGAYGYTF
>once|TRBD2|TRBV5-1|TRBJ2-1
TGCGCCAGCGTCTCGGTAGCGGGAGGAAGCAATGAGCAGTTCTTC
CASVSVAGGSNEQFF
>few|-|TRBV21-1|TRBJ2-5
TGTGCCAGCACCATGACAGAACAAGAGACCCAGTACTTC
CASTMTEQETQYF
>-|-|TRBV4-2|TRBJ2-7
TGTGCCAGCAGCCAAGAAATACAGGGAGCTGGCGAGCAGTACTTC
CASSQEIQGAGEQYF
>-|TRBD2|TRBV4-1|TRBJ2-7
TGCGCCAGCAGCCAAGGATACATAGCGGGGGACGAGCAGTACTTC
CASSQGYIAGDEQYF
>-|-|TRBV15|TRBJ2-2
TGTGCCACCAGCAGAGAGGCCCGTGGTGCCGGGGAGCTGTTTTTT
CATSREARGAGELFF
>-|TRBD1|TRBV4-2|TRBJ1-2
TGTGCCAGCAGCCAAGACCTGGACAGGGGGCAGGAAGGCTACACCTTC
CASSQDLDRGQEGYTF
>few|-|TRBV7-2|TRBJ2-5
TGTGCCAGCAGCCTGCCACTAGTGGGGGAGACCCAGTACTTC
CASSLPLVGETQYF
>few|TRBD1|TRBV5-6|TRBJ1-5
TGTGCCAGCAGCGCCGGGACAGGGGGCAATCAGCCCCAGCATTTT
CASSAGTGGNQPQHF
>few|-|TRBV5-4|TRBJ1-3
TGTGCCAGCAGCTCCGGACACTATTCTGGAAACACCATATATTTT
CASSSGHYSGNTIYF
>few|-|TRBV6-5|TRBJ1-5
TGTGCCAGCAGTTACTCAGGGGATGGTGGTCAGCCCCAGCATTTT
CASSYSGDGGQPQHF
>-|-|TRBV6-4|TRBJ1-5
TGTGCCAGCAGTCCCCAGGAGGATCAGCCCCAGCATTTT
CASSPQEDQPQHF
>-|-|TRBV5-1|TRBJ1-6
TGCGCCAGCAGCGAGGAGGGGAGTTCACCCCTCCACTTT
CASSEEGSSPLHF
>-|-|TRBV6-6|TRBJ2-5
TGTGCCAGCGGGGCCCTGGGTACCCAGTACTTC
CASGALGTQYF
>few|-|TRBV5-4|TRBJ2-2
TGTGCCAGCAGCTTCGGGGGAGTCAACACCGGGGAGCTGTTTTTT
CASSFGGVNTGELFF
>-|-|TRBV19|TRBJ1-6
TGTGCCAGTAGTATGGGGAGGACTGACGGCCCTGCACCCCTCCACTTT
CASSMGRTDGPAPLHF
>-|-|TRBV5-1|TRBJ2-7
TGCGCCAGCAGCTTCCCGCCCTCAGGGGCTTCTACCTACGAGCAGTACTTC
CASSFPPSGASTYEQYF
>-|-|TRBV18|TRBJ1-1
TGTGCCAGCTCAGGGATTGAGGGCACTGAAGCTTTCTTT
CASSGIEGTEAFF
>few|-|TRBV6-5|TRBJ1-2
TGTGCCAGCAGTGGACAGCCCAACTATGGCTACACCTTC
CASSGQPNYGYTF
>few|-|TRBV14|TRBJ2-5
TGTGCCAGCAGCCAAGTATGGGCAGGGGCGGGCGAGACCCAGTACTTC
CASSQVWAGAGETQYF